Following are 4 T cell receptor beta chains from one sample sequenced in a study of T cell changes during pregnancy in multiple sclerosis. Only in-frame clones appear in the TCRdb table, and some are missing; sequencing was by immunoSEQ multiplex PCR. Altogether approximately 59,000 clones are present, 90% to 95% being singletons, with the ten largest covering approximately 1.3%. The source material was peripheral blood, sampled in the third trimester of pregnancy. Every receptor here comes from a female donor in good health, enrolled as a control in a pregnancy study.

The chain uses TRBV2 and TRBJ1-6, with TRBD1 matching 9 bases. The CDR3 sequence is 14 residues long. V was pared by 6 bases and J by 9 bases, with 6 bases of the junction left unmatched. The germline V gene has CDR1 SNHLY and CDR2 FYNNEI. The CDR3 DNA sequence: TGTGCCAGCAGAGAACAGGGGGCTCTTTCACCCCTCCACTTT. Translation gives CASREQGALSPLHF. Full variable domain (remainder filled in from reference TRBV2 and TRBJ1-6): EPEVTQTPSHQVTQMGQEVILRCVPISNHLYFYWYRQILGQKVEFLVSFYNNEISEKSEIFDDQFSVERPDGSNFTLKIRSTKLEDSAMYFCASREQGALSPLHFGNGTRLTVT.

This clone was seen only once. This sequence joins TRBV10-3 and TRBJ2-1, with TRBD1 identical over 8 bases. CDR1 is ENHRY and CDR2 is SYGVKD in the germline V gene. The CDR3 sequence is 15 residues long. V shed 5 bases and J 2 bases; nucleotides not matched to a gene: 5. The CDR3 bases are TGTGCCATCAGTAGGGACAGGAGACCCTACAATGAGCAGTTCTTC. It encodes CAISRDRRPYNEQFF.

The chain joins TRBV7-2 to TRBJ2-1; 9 positions agree with TRBD2. The CDR3 contains 17 residues. Trimming removed 0 bases from V and 3 bases from J; junction bases left unmatched: 6. Germline CDR1 reads SGHTA; CDR2 reads FQGNSA. CDR3: CASSLATSGGFYNEQFF. CDR3 DNA sequence: TGTGCCAGCAGCTTAGCGACTAGCGGTGGATTCTACAATGAGCAGTTCTTC.

J is TRBJ1-3 and V is TRBV18; 7 nucleotides line up with TRBD1. The ends lost 3 bases at V and 0 bases at J; junction bases unmatched: 17. Germline V lookup: CDR1 KGHSH, CDR2 LQKENI. The CDR3 has 20 amino acids. CDR3: CASSPRQGTSGFSSGNTIYF. The CDR3 DNA is TGTGCCAGCTCACCGCGACAGGGAACGAGTGGCTTCAGCTCTGGAAACACCATATATTTT.